This T cell receptor beta chain originates from a study of blood T cells in healthy people across ages (dated by TCRdb to the mid-2010s). About the full investigation: In model experiments, roughly one uniquely barcoded TCR beta cDNA molecule per two T cells was captured by template switching. The study measured age-related changes in TCR beta repertoire diversity using deep sequencing normalized with unique cDNA molecular identifiers. The donors were divided into four age groups: young (average around 15 years), middle-aged (approximately 39), aged (62) and long-lived (about 79). The study analyzed two additional independent replicas of 1 million unique cDNA reads from the same blood draw for two donors, one aged 18 to 30 and one aged 80 or older. General findings and caveats noted by the study authors: Because the CMV infection status of the donors was unknown, age-related changes in expanded clonotypes may potentially have been confounded. Observed TCR beta diversity per million T cells fell roughly linearly with age, and a significant reduction was already apparent by age around 44. Compared with the aged group, the long-lived group had more naive CD4+ T cells, fewer expanded clones and increased TCR diversity, a pattern suggesting age selection. Total diversity estimates from one million sequenced T cells were considered lower bounds and underestimates. The percentage of naive T cells measured by flow cytometry correlated strongly with observed TCR beta diversity. Conclusive comparison of naive and antigen-experienced compartments was prevented by the profiling of bulk unsorted PBMCs.

Between the V and J ends, shortened by 0 bases and 6 bases respectively, the junction contains 11 bases. Including cysteine and phenylalanine, the CDR3 has 14 amino acids. Solely the CDR3 DNA is kept, with 42 bases framed from the first base. The germline V gene gives CDR1 as SGHAT and CDR2 as FQNNGV. Points on this clonotype: Its antigen is not yet known. No much larger clonotype is one base removed from it; base qualities were not supplied.

Libraries were prepared through 5' RACE. Sequencer: Illumina HiSeq 2500. A second about 7 to 11 cycle PCR used a sample-barcoded 5' primer and a J-beta primer mix. A template-switch 5' adaptor carrying 12 random nucleotides introduced a unique molecular identifier onto each TCR beta cDNA molecule. At least 2.5 million CDR3-containing paired-end reads were obtained from each sample. The Mint cDNA synthesis kit, primed by a TRBC-specific oligonucleotide, was used to synthesize first-strand cDNA from all RNA. After uracil-DNA glycosylase treatment, a first 18-cycle PCR used universal primers M1SS and BC2_uni_R on all cDNA. The published analysis was carried out like this. For normalization, 1 million high-quality reads were randomly selected from each sample, with every read carrying a distinct molecular identifier. Reads with shared molecular identifiers were discarded instead of being binned into consensus sequences. CDR3 identification, clonotype clustering and error correction used MiTCR with a Q25 quality threshold and the strictest error-elimination algorithm. A nonparametric unseen species model with Euler transformation was used to estimate a lower bound on total TCR beta diversity. TCRdb trimmed public reads at Q25 via fastp, called clones via MiXCR and kept in-frame beta chains. Every CDR3 protein is listed once, alongside the most common genes and DNA of its rows. TCRdb, rather than the study authors, made the V and J calls. The table for this sample lists 600,000 to 1,000,000 distinct CDR3 sequences; 25% of them were counted only once. The ten largest clones capture more than 3% of the sample.

Systemically healthy Caucasian individuals from Russia, 35 to 50 in total and aged about 6 to 95 years, were included as donors. Each donor gave ten milliliters of peripheral blood, collected into EDTA-treated Vacutainer tubes. PBMCs were isolated by Ficoll-Paque density-gradient centrifugation, with at least 6 million obtained per sample. Total RNA, at least 5 micrograms per sample, was extracted from PBMCs with Trizol reagent. For every donor, an aliquot of PBMCs went through flow cytometry to measure the percentages of naive CD45RAhigh/CD27high T cells. These same data were also listed under a study on T cells of mothers and their children. As that second paper reports: Donors were nine systemically healthy Caucasian individuals: three mothers and their six children. cDNA synthesis consumed the entire amount of extracted RNA, loaded at about 1.5 ug RNA in each 15 ul reaction. In the second PCR, sample barcodes and 2-4 random nucleotides were introduced via the M1S primer. Over 8.5 million TCR beta CDR3 reads were obtained for each mother, and around 2.7 million reads were obtained for each child. In both related and unrelated pairs, thymic selection shapes the output of TCR recombination in a similar way, with inherited differences having only a minor effect. Normalized repertoire overlap in related mother-child pairs was always slightly higher than in unrelated mother-child pairs, but the difference was never significant. No persistent microchimeric T cell clones were detected, at a sensitivity of roughly 96 clones per million clonotypes. To look for features that set related mother-child pairs apart from unrelated individuals, the researchers ran deep NGS to compare the TCR beta repertoires of mothers and children. Mothers averaged about 37 +/- 4 years of age and children averaged around 10 +/- 4 years. After adapter ligation with NEBNext reagents, the libraries were sequenced on Illumina HiSeq 2000 with 100+100 nt paired-end reads. To prevent cross-contamination, the mother and child libraries were prepared one month apart and sequenced in separate runs. For each donor, somewhere between about 500,000 and 2,300,000 distinct TCR beta clonotypes were identified. Naive TCR beta clonotypes were estimated from low-frequency clonotypes matched to each donor's FACS-determined naive share, without sorting.

This clonotype originated in a boy younger than 18 in good health. The V gene is TRBV11-2 and the J gene is TRBJ2-5, with the D segment identity uncertain. Sample: blood. The CDR3 region has the sequence CASSLERAQKTQYF. The sequence in DNA is TGTGCCAGCAGCTTAGAACGTGCGCAGAAGACCCAGTACTTC.